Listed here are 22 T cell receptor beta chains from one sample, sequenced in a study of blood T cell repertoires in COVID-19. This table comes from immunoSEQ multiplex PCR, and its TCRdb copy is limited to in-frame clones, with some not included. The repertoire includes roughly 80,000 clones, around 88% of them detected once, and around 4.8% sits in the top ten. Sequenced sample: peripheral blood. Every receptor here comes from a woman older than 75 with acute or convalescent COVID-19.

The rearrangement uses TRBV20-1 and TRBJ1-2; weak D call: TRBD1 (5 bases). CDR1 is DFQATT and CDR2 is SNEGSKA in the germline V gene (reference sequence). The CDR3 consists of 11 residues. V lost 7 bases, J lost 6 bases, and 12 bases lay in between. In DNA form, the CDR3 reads TGCAGTGGCCAGTGGGGGGATGGCTACACCTTC. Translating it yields CSGQWGDGYTF.

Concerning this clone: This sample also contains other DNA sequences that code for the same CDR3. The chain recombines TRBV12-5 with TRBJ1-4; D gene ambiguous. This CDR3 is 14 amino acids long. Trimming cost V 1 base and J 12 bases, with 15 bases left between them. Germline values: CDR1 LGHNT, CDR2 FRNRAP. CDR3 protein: CASGLGHRESELFF. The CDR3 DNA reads TGTGCTAGTGGTTTGGGGCATAGGGAGAGTGAACTGTTTTTT.

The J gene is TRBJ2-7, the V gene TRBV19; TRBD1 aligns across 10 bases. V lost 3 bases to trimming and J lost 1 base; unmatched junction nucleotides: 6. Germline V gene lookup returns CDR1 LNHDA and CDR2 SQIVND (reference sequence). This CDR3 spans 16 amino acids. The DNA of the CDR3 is TGTGCCAGTAGTATGGGGGGACAGGGGAGGTCCTACGAGCAGTACTTC. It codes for CASSMGGQGRSYEQYF.

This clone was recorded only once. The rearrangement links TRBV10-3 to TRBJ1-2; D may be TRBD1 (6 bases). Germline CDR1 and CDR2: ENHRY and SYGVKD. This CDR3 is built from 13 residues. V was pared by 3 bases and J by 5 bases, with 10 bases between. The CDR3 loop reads CAISEGQRYGYTF. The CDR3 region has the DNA TGTGCCATCAGTGAAGGACAGCGTTATGGCTACACCTTC.

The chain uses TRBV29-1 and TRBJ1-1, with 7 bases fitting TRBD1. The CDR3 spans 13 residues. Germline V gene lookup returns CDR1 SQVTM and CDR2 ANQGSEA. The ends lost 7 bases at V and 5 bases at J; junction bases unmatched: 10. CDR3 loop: CSGRGQAITEAFF. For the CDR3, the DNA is TGCAGCGGGCGAGGACAGGCGATAACTGAAGCTTTCTTT.

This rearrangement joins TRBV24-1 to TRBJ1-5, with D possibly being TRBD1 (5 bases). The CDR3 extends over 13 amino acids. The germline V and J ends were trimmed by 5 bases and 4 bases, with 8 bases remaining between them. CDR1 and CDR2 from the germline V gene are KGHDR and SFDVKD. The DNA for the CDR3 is TGTGCCACCAGTGCCGGGGGGAATCAGCCCCAGCATTTT. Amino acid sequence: CATSAGGNQPQHF.

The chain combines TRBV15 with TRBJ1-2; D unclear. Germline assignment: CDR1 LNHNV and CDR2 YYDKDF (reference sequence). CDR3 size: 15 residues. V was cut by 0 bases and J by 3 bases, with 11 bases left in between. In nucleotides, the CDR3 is TGTGCCACCAGCAGAGATCGTCCGAGGGACTATGGCTACACCTTC. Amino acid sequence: CATSRDRPRDYGYTF.

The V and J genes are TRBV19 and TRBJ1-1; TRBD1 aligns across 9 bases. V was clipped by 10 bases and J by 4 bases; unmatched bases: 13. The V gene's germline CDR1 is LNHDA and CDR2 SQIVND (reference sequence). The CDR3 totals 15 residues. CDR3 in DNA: TGTGCCACAACAACAGGGGGCGCTCTATCCACTGAAGCTTTCTTT. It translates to CATTTGGALSTEAFF.

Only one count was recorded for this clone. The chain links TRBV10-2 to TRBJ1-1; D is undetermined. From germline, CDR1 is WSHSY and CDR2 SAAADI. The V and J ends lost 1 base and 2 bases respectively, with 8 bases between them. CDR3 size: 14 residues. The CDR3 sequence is CASSEYSSNTEAFF. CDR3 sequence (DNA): TGCGCCAGCAGTGAGTACAGCTCCAACACTGAAGCTTTCTTT.

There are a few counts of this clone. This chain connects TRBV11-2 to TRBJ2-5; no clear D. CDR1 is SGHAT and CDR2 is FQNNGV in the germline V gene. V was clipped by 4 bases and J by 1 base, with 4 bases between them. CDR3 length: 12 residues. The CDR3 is CASSSSQETQYF. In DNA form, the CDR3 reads TGTGCCAGCAGCTCCTCCCAAGAGACCCAGTACTTC.

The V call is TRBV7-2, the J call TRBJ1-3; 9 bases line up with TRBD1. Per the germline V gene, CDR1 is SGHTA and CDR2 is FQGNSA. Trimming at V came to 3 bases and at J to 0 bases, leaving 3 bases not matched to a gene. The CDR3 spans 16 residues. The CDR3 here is CASSFGQGISGNTIYF. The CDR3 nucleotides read TGTGCCAGCAGCTTCGGACAGGGGATCTCTGGAAACACCATATATTTT.

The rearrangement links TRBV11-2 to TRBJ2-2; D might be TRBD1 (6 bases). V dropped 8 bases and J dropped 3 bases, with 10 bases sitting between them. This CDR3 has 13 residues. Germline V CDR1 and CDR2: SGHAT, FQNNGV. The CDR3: CASGGQHTGELFF. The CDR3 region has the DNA TGTGCCAGCGGAGGACAGCACACCGGGGAGCTGTTTTTT.

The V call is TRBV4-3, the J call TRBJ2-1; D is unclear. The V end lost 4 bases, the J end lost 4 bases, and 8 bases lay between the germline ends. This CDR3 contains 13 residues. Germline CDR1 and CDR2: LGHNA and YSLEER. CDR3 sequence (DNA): TGCGCCAGCAGCCTACAGAGATACAATGAGCAGTTCTTC. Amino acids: CASSLQRYNEQFF.

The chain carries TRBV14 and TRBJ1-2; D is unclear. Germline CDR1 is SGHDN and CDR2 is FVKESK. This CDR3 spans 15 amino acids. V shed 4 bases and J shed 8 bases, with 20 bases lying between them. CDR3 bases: TGTGCCAGCAGCCTGGAGCCGGCTAGATCCCGGGGCTACACCTTC. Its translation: CASSLEPARSRGYTF. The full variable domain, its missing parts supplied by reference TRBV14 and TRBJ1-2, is EAGVTQFPSHSVIEKGQTVTLRCDPISGHDNLYWYRRVMGKEIKFLLHFVKESKQDESGMPNNRFLAERTGGTYSTLKVQPAELEDSGVYFCASSLEPARSRGYTFGSGTRLTVV.

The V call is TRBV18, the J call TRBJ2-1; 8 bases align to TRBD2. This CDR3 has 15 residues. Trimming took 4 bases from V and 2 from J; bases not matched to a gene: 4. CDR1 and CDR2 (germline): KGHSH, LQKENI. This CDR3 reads CASSRTSGTYNEQFF. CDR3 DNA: TGTGCCAGCTCACGCACTAGCGGTACCTACAATGAGCAGTTCTTC.

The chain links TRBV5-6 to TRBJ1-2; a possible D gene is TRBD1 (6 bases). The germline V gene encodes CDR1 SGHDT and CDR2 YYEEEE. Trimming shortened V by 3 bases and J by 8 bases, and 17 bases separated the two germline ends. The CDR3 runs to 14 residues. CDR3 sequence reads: CASSSKDSRLGYTF. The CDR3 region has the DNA TGTGCCAGCAGCTCCAAGGACAGCCGATTAGGCTACACCTTC.

The CDR3 spells CASSPPGQVNNEQFF. The DNA for the CDR3 is TGTGCCAGCAGCCCGCCCGGACAGGTCAACAATGAGCAGTTCTTC. The rearrangement joins TRBV5-5 to TRBJ2-1; 7 bases line up with TRBD1. The CDR3 has 15 residues. Germline lookup yields CDR1 SGHKS and CDR2 YYEKEE (reference sequence). J was trimmed by 5 bases and V by 4 bases; bases with no gene match: 9.

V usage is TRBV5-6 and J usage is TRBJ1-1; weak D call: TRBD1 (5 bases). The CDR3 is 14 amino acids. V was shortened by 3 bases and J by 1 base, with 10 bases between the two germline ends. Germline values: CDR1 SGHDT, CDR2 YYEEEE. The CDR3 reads CASSSTGGNTEAFF. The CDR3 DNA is TGTGCCAGCAGCTCTACAGGTGGGAACACTGAAGCTTTCTTT.

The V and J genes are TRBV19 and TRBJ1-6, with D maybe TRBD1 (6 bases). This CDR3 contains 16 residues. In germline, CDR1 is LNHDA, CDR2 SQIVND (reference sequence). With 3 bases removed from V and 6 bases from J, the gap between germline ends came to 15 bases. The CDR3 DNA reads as TGTGCCAGTAGTATGACGCTTACAGGGTTTAATTCACCCCTCCACTTT. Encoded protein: CASSMTLTGFNSPLHF.

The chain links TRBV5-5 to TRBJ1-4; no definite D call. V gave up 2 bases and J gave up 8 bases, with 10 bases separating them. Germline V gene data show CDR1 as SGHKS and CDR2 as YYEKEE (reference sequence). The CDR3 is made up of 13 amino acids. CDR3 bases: TGTGCCAGCAGCTTAACTACGAAAGAAAAACTGTTTTTT. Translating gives CASSLTTKEKLFF.

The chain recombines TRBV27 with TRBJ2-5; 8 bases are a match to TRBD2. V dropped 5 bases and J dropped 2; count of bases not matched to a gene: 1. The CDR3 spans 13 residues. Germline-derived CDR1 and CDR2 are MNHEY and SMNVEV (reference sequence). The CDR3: CASSGTRQETQYF. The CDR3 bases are TGTGCCAGCAGTGGGACTAGGCAAGAGACCCAGTACTTC.

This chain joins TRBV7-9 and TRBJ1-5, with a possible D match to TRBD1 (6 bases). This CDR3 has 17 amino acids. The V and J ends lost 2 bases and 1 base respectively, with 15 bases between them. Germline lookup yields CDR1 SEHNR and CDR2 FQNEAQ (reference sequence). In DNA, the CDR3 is TGTGCCAGCAGCTTAAACGTTGGGGGCGGAAGCAATCAGCCCCAGCATTTT. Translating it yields CASSLNVGGGSNQPQHF.